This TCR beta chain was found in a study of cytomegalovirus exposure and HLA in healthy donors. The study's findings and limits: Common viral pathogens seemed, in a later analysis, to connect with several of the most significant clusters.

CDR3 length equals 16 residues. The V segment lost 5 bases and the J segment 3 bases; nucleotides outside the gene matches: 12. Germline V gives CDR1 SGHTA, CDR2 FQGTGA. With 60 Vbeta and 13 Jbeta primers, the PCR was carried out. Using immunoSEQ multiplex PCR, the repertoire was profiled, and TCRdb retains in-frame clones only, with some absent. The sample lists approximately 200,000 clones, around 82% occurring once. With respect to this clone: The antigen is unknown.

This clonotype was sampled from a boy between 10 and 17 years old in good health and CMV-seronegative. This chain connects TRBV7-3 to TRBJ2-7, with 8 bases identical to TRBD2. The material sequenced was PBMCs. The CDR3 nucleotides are TGTGCCAGCAGCACTAGCGGCCCCTCCTCTATCTACGAGCAGTACTTC. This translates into CASSTSGPSSIYEQYF.